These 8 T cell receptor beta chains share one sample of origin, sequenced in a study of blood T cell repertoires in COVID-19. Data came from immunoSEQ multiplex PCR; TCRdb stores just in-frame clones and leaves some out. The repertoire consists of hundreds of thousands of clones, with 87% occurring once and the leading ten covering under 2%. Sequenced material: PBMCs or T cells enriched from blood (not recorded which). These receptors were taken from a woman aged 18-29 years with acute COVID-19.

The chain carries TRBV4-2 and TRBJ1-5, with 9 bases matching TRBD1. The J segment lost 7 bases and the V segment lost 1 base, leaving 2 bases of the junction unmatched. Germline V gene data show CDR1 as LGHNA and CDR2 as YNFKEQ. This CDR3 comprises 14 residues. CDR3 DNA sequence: TGTGCCAGCAGCCAAGGGACAGGGGAGCAGCCCCAGCATTTT. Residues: CASSQGTGEQPQHF.

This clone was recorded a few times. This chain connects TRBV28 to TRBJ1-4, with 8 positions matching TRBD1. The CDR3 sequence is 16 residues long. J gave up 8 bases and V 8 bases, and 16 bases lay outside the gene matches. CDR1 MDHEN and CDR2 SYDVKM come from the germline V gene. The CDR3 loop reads CASGEGPTGDREKLFF. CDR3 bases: TGTGCCAGCGGGGAGGGACCGACAGGGGATCGGGAAAAACTGTTTTTT.

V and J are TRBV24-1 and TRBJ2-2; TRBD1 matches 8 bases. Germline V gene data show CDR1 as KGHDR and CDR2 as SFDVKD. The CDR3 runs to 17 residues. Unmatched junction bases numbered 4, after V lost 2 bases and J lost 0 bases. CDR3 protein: CATSDSRTGTNTGELFF. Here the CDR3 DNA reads TGTGCCACCAGTGATTCGAGGACAGGGACGAACACCGGGGAGCTGTTTTTT.

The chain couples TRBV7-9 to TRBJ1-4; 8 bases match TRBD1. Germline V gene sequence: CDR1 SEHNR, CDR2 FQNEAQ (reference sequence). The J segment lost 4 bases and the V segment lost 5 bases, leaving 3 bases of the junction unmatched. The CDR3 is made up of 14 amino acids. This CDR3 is CASSQGAGNEKLFF. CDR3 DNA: TGTGCCAGCAGCCAGGGGGCGGGTAATGAAAAACTGTTTTTT.

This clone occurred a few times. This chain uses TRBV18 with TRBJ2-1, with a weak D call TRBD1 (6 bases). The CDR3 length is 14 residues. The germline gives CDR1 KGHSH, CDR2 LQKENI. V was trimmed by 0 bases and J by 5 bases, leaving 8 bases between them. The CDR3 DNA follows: TGTGCCAGCTCACCACCGGGACATGACAATGAGCAGTTCTTC. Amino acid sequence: CASSPPGHDNEQFF.

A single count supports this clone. In DNA form, the CDR3 reads TGTGCCAGCAGCTCCAGTCCGAAATTGACAGATACGCAGTATTTT. Protein sequence: CASSSSPKLTDTQYF. The rearrangement links TRBV5-5 to TRBJ2-3; D is undetermined. This CDR3 region has 15 residues. CDR1 and CDR2 (germline): SGHKS, YYEKEE (reference sequence). V lost 3 bases and J 3 bases, leaving 14 bases between the germline ends.

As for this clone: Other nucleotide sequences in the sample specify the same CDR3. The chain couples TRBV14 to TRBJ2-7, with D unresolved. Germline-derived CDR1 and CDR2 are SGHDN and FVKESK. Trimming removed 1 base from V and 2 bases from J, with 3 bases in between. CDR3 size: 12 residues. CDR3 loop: CASSQVTYEQYF. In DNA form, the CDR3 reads TGTGCCAGCAGCCAAGTTACCTACGAGCAGTACTTC. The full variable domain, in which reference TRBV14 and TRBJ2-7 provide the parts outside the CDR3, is EAGVTQFPSHSVIEKGQTVTLRCDPISGHDNLYWYRRVMGKEIKFLLHFVKESKQDESGMPNNRFLAERTGGTYSTLKVQPAELEDSGVYFCASSQVTYEQYFGPGTRLTVT.

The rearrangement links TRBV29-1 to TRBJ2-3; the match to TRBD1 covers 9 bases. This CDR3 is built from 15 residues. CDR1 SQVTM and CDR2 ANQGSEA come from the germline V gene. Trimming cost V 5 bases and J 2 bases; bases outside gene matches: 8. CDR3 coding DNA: TGCAGCGTTAAATCCCGGACAGGGGTCACAGATACGCAGTATTTT. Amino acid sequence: CSVKSRTGVTDTQYF.